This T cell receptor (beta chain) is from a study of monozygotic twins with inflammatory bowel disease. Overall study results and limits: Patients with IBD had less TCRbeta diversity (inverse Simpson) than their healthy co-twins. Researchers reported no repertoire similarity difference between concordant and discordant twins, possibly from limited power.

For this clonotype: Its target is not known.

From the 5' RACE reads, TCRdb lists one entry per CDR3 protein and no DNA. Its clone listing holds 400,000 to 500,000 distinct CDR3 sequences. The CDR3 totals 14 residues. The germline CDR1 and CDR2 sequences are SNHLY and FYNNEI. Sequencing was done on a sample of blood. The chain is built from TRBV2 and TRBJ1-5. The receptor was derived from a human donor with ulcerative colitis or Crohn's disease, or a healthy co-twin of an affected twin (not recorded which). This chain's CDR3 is CASRDSGRGQPQHF. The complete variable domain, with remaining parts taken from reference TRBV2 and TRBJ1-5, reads EPEVTQTPSHQVTQMGQEVILRCVPISNHLYFYWYRQILGQKVEFLVSFYNNEISEKSEIFDDQFSVERPDGSNFTLKIRSTKLEDSAMYFCASRDSGRGQPQHFGDGTRLSIL.